One sample yielded the 15 T cell receptor beta chains listed below, sequenced in a study of cytomegalovirus exposure and HLA in healthy donors. Primers included in the PCR were 60 Vbeta and 13 Jbeta primers. Clones were read by immunoSEQ multiplex PCR, and TCRdb kept only the in-frame ones, dropping some. Of hundreds of thousands of clones listed, around 85% are singletons. Source material: PBMCs. These receptors all stem from a girl aged 2-9 years in good health and CMV-seronegative.

The CDR3 reads CASGDSQETQYF. Here the CDR3 DNA reads TGTGCCAGCGGGGACAGCCAAGAGACCCAGTACTTC. The chain combines TRBV19 with TRBJ2-5; 7 bases fit TRBD1. With 9 bases clipped from V and 1 base from J, the junction kept 2 bases outside the gene matches. The CDR3 covers 12 residues. Germline V gene data show CDR1 as LNHDA and CDR2 as SQIVND (reference sequence).

This chain joins TRBV6-5 and TRBJ1-1, with D unresolved. V shed 2 bases and J shed 5 bases, with 15 bases lying between them. The CDR3 covers 15 residues. Germline lookup yields CDR1 MNHEY and CDR2 SVGAGI. The CDR3: CASSYLAGEGTEAFF. CDR3 DNA: TGTGCCAGCAGTTACCTCGCGGGAGAGGGAACTGAAGCTTTCTTT.

This chain joins TRBV2 and TRBJ2-5; 10 bases line up with TRBD2. This CDR3 has 18 amino acids. J was trimmed by 4 bases and V by 1 base; bases with no gene match: 12. Germline V lookup: CDR1 SNHLY, CDR2 FYNNEI. The CDR3 sequence is CASSEGHSGGAVGETQYF. CDR3 in DNA: TGTGCCAGCAGTGAAGGTCACAGCGGGGGGGCTGTAGGAGAGACCCAGTACTTC.

Concerning this clone: The junction does not match germline at one end; this may be a read error. J is TRBJ2-5 and V is TRBV7-9; perhaps TRBD2 as D (5 bases). The germline V gene has CDR1 SEHNR and CDR2 FQNEAQ (reference sequence). This CDR3 contains 11 residues. CDR3 in DNA: TGTTCCAGCAGCCCTAGCGAGACCCAGTACTTC. Translated, it gives CSSSPSETQYF.

CDR3 nucleotide sequence: TGTGCCGGAGGGACCTTATTCTACAATGAGCAGTTCTTC. Translated, it gives CAGGTLFYNEQFF. The chain carries TRBV6-5 and TRBJ2-1; possible D gene TRBD2, 6 bases. CDR3 size: 13 residues. With 11 bases removed from V and 3 bases from J, the gap between germline ends came to 14 bases. Germline values: CDR1 MNHEY, CDR2 SVGAGI.

The V and J genes are TRBV4-1 and TRBJ1-1; TRBD1 aligns across 11 bases. Trimming removed 4 bases from V and 6 bases from J; junction bases left unmatched: 7. The germline V gene encodes CDR1 MGHRA and CDR2 YSYEKL. The CDR3 loop spans 15 amino acids. Here the CDR3 reads CASSLGQGAYAEAFF. CDR3 coding DNA: TGCGCCAGCAGCCTTGGACAGGGGGCTTACGCTGAAGCTTTCTTT.

The chain combines TRBV12-5 with TRBJ1-1; 9 bases line up with TRBD1. V lost 5 bases to trimming and J lost 4 bases; unmatched junction nucleotides: 8. CDR3 length equals 15 residues. CDR1 and CDR2 from the germline V gene are LGHNT and FRNRAP. The chain's CDR3 is CASGQTTGGGTEAFF. The CDR3 coding sequence is TGTGCTAGTGGTCAAACCACAGGGGGCGGCACTGAAGCTTTCTTT. Supplemented by reference TRBV12-5 and TRBJ1-1, the full variable domain reads DARVTQTPRHKVTEMGQEVTMRCQPILGHNTVFWYRQTMMQGLELLAYFRNRAPLDDSGMPKDRFSAEMPDATLATLKIQPSEPRDSAVYFCASGQTTGGGTEAFFGQGTRLTVV.

The chain combines TRBV21-1 with TRBJ1-2; TRBD1, as called in the table, went unchecked against the DNA. TRBV21-1 constitutes a pseudogene. The CDR3 is 17 amino acids. The CDR3 DNA is TGTGCCAGCAGTCCGTTAAGGGGGCGTAGAGTATACTATGGCTACACCTTC. It translates to CASSPLRGRRVYYGYTF.

V usage is TRBV25-1 and J usage is TRBJ1-1, with 8 bases lining up with TRBD1. V trimming: 4 bases; J trimming: 0 bases; junction bases outside the gene matches: 1. This CDR3 comprises 14 residues. Germline V gives CDR1 MGHDK, CDR2 SYGVNS. The CDR3 nucleotides are TGTGCCAGCAGTGGGACAGGGATGAACACTGAAGCTTTCTTT. This translates into CASSGTGMNTEAFF.

This clone was counted between two and nine times. The chain links TRBV7-9 to TRBJ1-1; 7 nucleotides match TRBD1. Germline values: CDR1 SEHNR, CDR2 FQNEAQ (reference sequence). The CDR3 extends over 14 amino acids. J was trimmed by 6 bases and V by 1 base; bases with no gene match: 5. The CDR3 region has the DNA TGTGCCAGCAGCTTAGTTAACAGGGGCTCTGAAGCTTTCTTT. Translated, it gives CASSLVNRGSEAFF.

The V gene is TRBV27, the J gene TRBJ2-6; TRBD2 is a possible D gene (7 bases). Germline CDR1 is MNHEY and CDR2 is SMNVEV (reference sequence). The V end lost 3 bases, the J end lost 1 base, and 13 bases lay between the germline ends. The length of the CDR3 is 17 residues. CDR3 coding DNA: TGTGCCAGCAGTTTTGTGGGGGGGCCGTCTGGGGCCAACGTCCTGACTTTC. Its protein product is CASSFVGGPSGANVLTF.

This clone showed up just a few times. The genes are TRBV6-5 and TRBJ2-7; D possibly corresponds to TRBD2 (5 bases). The length of the CDR3 is 13 residues. V lost 8 bases and J lost 0, with 11 bases in between. Germline V gene sequence: CDR1 MNHEY, CDR2 SVGAGI. CDR3 sequence (DNA): TGTGCCAGCGGGGAGCAGATCTCCTACGAGCAGTACTTC. This sequence encodes CASGEQISYEQYF.

This clone was seen a handful of times. The genes are TRBV18 and TRBJ1-2; 9 nucleotides match TRBD1. Losses at the gene ends were 3 bases for V and 6 bases for J; bases not matched to a gene: 2. CDR1 is KGHSH, CDR2 LQKENI, per germline. CDR3 size: 13 residues. DNA for the CDR3: TGTGCCAGCTCACCGGGACAGGGTGATGGCTACACCTTC. This translates into CASSPGQGDGYTF. Based on the CDR3 plus reference TRBV18 and TRBJ1-2, the full variable domain is NAGVMQNPRHLVRRRGQEARLRCSPMKGHSHVYWYRQLPEEGLKFMVYLQKENIIDESGMPKERFSAEFPKEGPSILRIQQVVRGDSAAYFCASSPGQGDGYTFGSGTRLTVV.

This chain uses TRBV6-1 with TRBJ1-5; no clear D gene. This CDR3 contains 14 residues. CDR1 is MNHNS and CDR2 is SASEGT in the germline V gene. Trimming cost V 2 bases and J 7 bases, with 12 bases left between them. DNA for the CDR3: TGTGCCAGCAGTGAATCTAGGTTGAACCAGCCCCAGCATTTT. This codes for CASSESRLNQPQHF.

In its sample, this clone was seen once. V gene TRBV6-5 combines with J gene TRBJ1-1; D is unclear. This CDR3 has 13 amino acids. Germline loops: CDR1 MNHEY, CDR2 SVGAGI. V was clipped by 7 bases and J by 6 bases, with 15 bases between them. CDR3 region: CASKSGLSPEAFF. For the CDR3, the DNA is TGTGCCAGCAAAAGCGGTTTGTCCCCTGAAGCTTTCTTT.